Below, one T cell receptor beta chain is given with its context. These data originate in a study of control samples from healthy donors and cancer patients. Germline CDR1 is SGHRS and CDR2 is YFSETQ. This CDR3 contains 17 residues. Trimming took off 4 bases at V and 4 bases at J, with 21 bases between the two ends. Generated by immunoSEQ multiplex PCR, the TCRdb table keeps only in-frame clones and is missing some. The data contain tens of thousands of clones, about 95% of them singletons. The specimen was blood. The TCR comes from a young man in good health. The rearrangement joins TRBV5-1 to TRBJ1-3, with D possibly matching TRBD1 (6 bases). The CDR3 nucleotides are TGCGCCAGCAGCATGACCCCTAATCAGGGGATAGGAAACACCATATATTTT. It is translated as CASSMTPNQGIGNTIYF.